Sequencing of this T cell receptor (beta chain) was carried out in a study of shared clonotypes between healthy human individuals. The genomic DNA of each subset was split evenly across several immunoSEQ plates. Sequencing used immunoSEQ multiplex PCR; TCRdb keeps in-frame clones, though not all of them. The table shows under 2,500,000 clones, with 95% occurring only once. The CDR3 runs to 13 residues. V was pared by 8 bases and J by 3 bases, with 12 bases between. Germline-derived CDR1 and CDR2 are MNHEY and SMNVEV (reference sequence). This chain connects TRBV27 to TRBJ2-3, with no clear D. This TCR was recovered from a man younger than 30 in good health. Material: naive CD4+ T cells sorted from blood. Subset indicated: CD45RA+ positively selected. The CDR3 DNA reads TGTGCCAGCCGCCCTTGGGGTACAGATACGCAGTATTTT. This translates into CASRPWGTDTQYF.